Detailed here is one TCR beta chain. This clonotype came up a few times. Its cognate antigen has yet to be identified. The record has no base qualities; no much larger clone is one base away. V is reduced by 4 bases and J by 6 bases, leaving a spacing of 13 bases between them. According to the germline V gene, CDR1 reads MNHEY and CDR2 reads SVGEGT. The CDR3 starts with the cysteine, ends with the phenylalanine, and has 13 residues. Of the read, only the CDR3 DNA is kept; its 39 bases are in frame from base 1. The data are from a study of identical twins (TCRdb year 2016). Study-level background: TCR alpha and beta repertoires from monozygotic twins, unrelated adults of various ages and cord blood were deep-sequenced to test whether fetal clonotypes persist. To rule out contamination, the twin experiments were replicated at different times with different library preparation protocols.

The method behind the library was 5' RACE. TCRdb shows the sequencer as Illumina HiSeq 2000. A universal primer binding site was introduced by template switching, and a unique molecular identifier was present in the final cDNA, enabling accurate counting of TCR cDNA molecules. First-strand cDNA for TCR alpha and beta chains was synthesized from specific primers in the conserved constant-segment region. Each cDNA library was double barcoded, with a SMART-Mk sample barcode plus Illumina barcodes, to control for contamination. Two successive PCR steps introduced TruSeq adapter sequences along with Illumina sample barcodes. The Illumina HiSeq platform was used with custom primers to sequence TCR alpha and beta cDNA libraries. The study's processing was this. MiGEC was used to process raw reads and extract unique molecular identifiers, and MiXCR was used to find CDR3 positions. For each individual, recombination models were inferred using an EM algorithm with the repgenHMM and IGoR tools. Shared clonotype analysis was performed with the tcR package in R, normalizing sharing by the product of cloneset sizes. To study raw recombination free of thymic and clonal selection effects, out-of-frame nonproductive sequences were analyzed. Using fastp trimming at Q25 and MiXCR clonotype assembly, TCRdb reanalyzed the public sequencing data and kept in-frame beta chains. Merged by CDR3 protein, the rows form single entries marked with the most common genes and DNA. TCRdb's processing, not the study's, gives the V and J calls here. The sample table lists about 220,000 distinct CDR3 sequences, approximately 8.3% of them with a count of one. The top ten clonotypes cover 1.9% of the sample.

Overall study results and their limits: Fewer insertions were carried by abundant cord blood beta clonotypes; a weaker similar trend was observed in young adult naive repertoires, while no such trend was observed in memory repertoires. Out-of-frame TCR alpha sequences shared between twins showed an excess of low generation-probability sequences compared with coincidental sharing between unrelated individuals. Zero-insertion analyses could be partly confounded by invariant T cells such as MAIT and iNKT, although diverse VJ usage argued against such confounding for most clonotypes. Because the same donors could not be followed over many years, the conclusions relied on cross-sectional statistical analysis. In monozygotic twins, recombination models systematically underestimated out-of-frame TCR alpha sharing, but the models matched the sharing seen between unrelated individuals. A weaker excess of twin sharing was found in beta out-of-frame sequences because the signal-to-noise ratio was lowered by fewer shared sequences.

Only healthy Caucasian donors were included. The twin cohort consisted of three pairs of female monozygotic twins, all aged about 18 to 29 years. Miltenyi CD45RO+ enrichment and human naive T-cell isolation kits were used to isolate memory (CD45RO+) and naive T cells from PBMC. Separately, the same data were catalogued under a study of yellow fever vaccine responses in identical twins. Looking at the second paper: The authors reported that the T cell response to vaccination in identical twins appeared partly convergent and partly personalized. In the study, vaccine-responding T cell clones were precisely tracked in identical twins.

Sequencing was done on a sample of memory (CD45RO+) T cells sorted from blood. The cell subset or site label of this sample denotes: CD45RO+ enriched T cells. The rearranged chain carries TRBV6-2 or TRBV6-3 and TRBJ2-7, with the D gene uncertain. The sequence was collected from a woman between 18 and 30 years old in good health. The nucleotides read TGTGCCAGCAGTTTTGGTGGGTTCGGCGAGCAGTACTTC. Its translation reads: CASSFGGFGEQYF.